The clone carrying this TCR beta chain was counted only a few times. The target antigen is unknown. The record originates from a study of cytomegalovirus exposure and HLA in healthy donors. Germline V gene data show CDR1 as PRHDT and CDR2 as FYEKMQ (reference sequence). With 4 bases clipped from V and 11 bases from J, the junction kept 6 bases outside the gene matches. The CDR3 runs to 13 residues. This PCR relied on a set of 60 Vbeta primers and 13 Jbeta primers. The protocol was immunoSEQ multiplex PCR, while the TCRdb copy is restricted to in-frame clones and leaves out a portion. The profile shows about 95,000 clones, about 76% of them singletons. Study-wide results and limits: It was about 180 TCR beta chains that were listed as cytomegalovirus-associated.

The J gene is TRBJ2-1, the V gene TRBV13; 9 bases align to TRBD2. Sequenced material: PBMCs. This receptor was obtained from a woman in her 40s in good health and CMV-seronegative. DNA of the CDR3: TGTGCCAGCAGCTCCGGGACTAGCCCTAAGCAGTTCTTC. Amino acids: CASSSGTSPKQFF.